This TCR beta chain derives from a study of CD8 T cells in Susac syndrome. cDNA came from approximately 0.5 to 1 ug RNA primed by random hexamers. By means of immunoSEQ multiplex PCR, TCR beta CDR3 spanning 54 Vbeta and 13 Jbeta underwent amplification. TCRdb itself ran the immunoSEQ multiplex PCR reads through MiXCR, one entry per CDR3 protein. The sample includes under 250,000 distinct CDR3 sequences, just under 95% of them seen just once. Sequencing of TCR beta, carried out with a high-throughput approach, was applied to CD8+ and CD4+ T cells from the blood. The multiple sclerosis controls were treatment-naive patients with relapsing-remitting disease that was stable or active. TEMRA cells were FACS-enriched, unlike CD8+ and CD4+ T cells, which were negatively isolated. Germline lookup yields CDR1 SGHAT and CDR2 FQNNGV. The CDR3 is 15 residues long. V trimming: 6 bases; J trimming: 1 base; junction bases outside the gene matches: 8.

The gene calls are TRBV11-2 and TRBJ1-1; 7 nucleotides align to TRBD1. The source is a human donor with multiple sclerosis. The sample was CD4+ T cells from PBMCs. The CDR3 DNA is TGTGCCAGCAGGCGCCAGGGGGACGGGAACACTGAAGCTTTCTTT. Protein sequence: CASRRQGDGNTEAFF.